These 12 T cell receptor beta chains share one sample of origin, sequenced in a study of cytomegalovirus exposure and HLA in healthy donors. Use of 60 Vbeta and 13 Jbeta primers characterized the PCR. Repertoires were generated with immunoSEQ multiplex PCR, while TCRdb's copy carries only in-frame clones and drops some. The sample has about 190,000 clones, roughly 81% seen once. Sequenced sample: PBMCs. The source is a woman in her thirties in good health and CMV-seropositive.

The chain employs TRBV6-1 and TRBJ2-3; 10 bases are shared with TRBD1. The length of the CDR3 is 16 residues. The germline V gene has CDR1 MNHNS and CDR2 SASEGT. J was trimmed by 5 bases and V by 2 bases; bases with no gene match: 7. The CDR3 DNA reads as TGTGCCAGCAGTGAACGGAGGACAGGGGGTCAAGATACGCAGTATTTT. Amino acids: CASSERRTGGQDTQYF.

The chain combines TRBV19 with TRBJ2-2, with a weak D call TRBD2 (5 bases). CDR1 and CDR2 from the germline V gene are LNHDA and SQIVND (reference sequence). Between the trimmed V and J ends, which lost 4 bases and 1 base, there was a span of 10 bases. The CDR3 spans 15 residues. CDR3 sequence (DNA): TGTGCCAGTAGTAGGCGGAGGCAGAACACCGGGGAGCTGTTTTTT. Encoded protein: CASSRRRQNTGELFF.

A few counts support this clone. Written as DNA, the CDR3 is TGTGCCAGCAGCCTCTCTAGCGGGGGCAATGAGCAGTTCTTC. Its protein product is CASSLSSGGNEQFF. The rearrangement uses TRBV11-3 and TRBJ2-1; 10 nucleotides match TRBD2. The CDR3 loop spans 14 amino acids. Germline V lookup: CDR1 SGHNT, CDR2 YENEEA. V lost 5 bases and J lost 6; bases outside the gene matches: 4.

The chain couples TRBV6-6 to TRBJ2-4, with a possible D match to TRBD1 (7 bases). The CDR3 extends over 16 amino acids. Between the trimmed V and J ends, which lost 0 bases and 5 bases, there was a span of 14 bases. The V gene's germline CDR1 is MNHNY and CDR2 SVGAGI (reference sequence). DNA of the CDR3: TGTGCCAGCAGTTACTCAACAGGGGAGGCGGAAAACATTCAGTACTTC. Amino acids: CASSYSTGEAENIQYF.

The V and J genes are TRBV10-3 and TRBJ2-1; 11 bases are a match to TRBD1. The V segment lost 8 bases and the J segment 7 bases; nucleotides outside the gene matches: 10. The germline CDR1 and CDR2 sequences are ENHRY and SYGVKD. This CDR3 is 15 amino acids long. CDR3 sequence: CAIGPGQGGVNEQFF. The DNA of the CDR3 is TGTGCCATCGGACCGGGACAGGGGGGAGTGAATGAGCAGTTCTTC.

The rearrangement links TRBV7-9 to TRBJ1-1, with a weak D call TRBD1 (5 bases). Germline CDR1 and CDR2: SEHNR and FQNEAQ (reference sequence). The CDR3 contains 16 residues. V was cut by 5 bases and J by 1 base, with 17 bases left in between. The CDR3 reads CASSPPSQAGNTEAFF. The CDR3 nucleotides are TGTGCCAGCAGCCCCCCCTCACAGGCCGGGAACACTGAAGCTTTCTTT.

The chain couples TRBV9 to TRBJ2-7; TRBD2 aligns across 8 bases. The CDR3 spans 13 residues. Trimming cost V 4 bases and J 7 bases; bases outside gene matches: 7. The germline V gene encodes CDR1 SGDLS and CDR2 YYNGEE. The CDR3 coding sequence is TGTGCCAGCAGCCTAGGACTAGCCGGAGAGCAGTACTTC. Translated, it gives CASSLGLAGEQYF.

The chain has TRBV10-1 and TRBJ1-5; a weak D match, TRBD1 (6 bases). The CDR3 contains 14 residues. Germline values: CDR1 WNHNN, CDR2 SYGVQD (reference sequence). The V gene lost 2 bases and the J gene lost 3 bases, with 8 bases spanning the gap. For the CDR3, the DNA is TGCGCCAGCAGTGAGGGACAGTTCAATCAGCCCCAGCATTTT. This translates into CASSEGQFNQPQHF.

V usage is TRBV29-1 and J usage is TRBJ2-3, with 10 bases lining up with TRBD1. CDR3 length equals 14 residues. V shed 7 bases and J 1 base; nucleotides not matched to a gene: 5. The germline V gene has CDR1 SQVTM and CDR2 ANQGSEA. CDR3 DNA: TGCAGCGCCGAGGGGACAGGGGGCACAGATACGCAGTATTTT. Translation: CSAEGTGGTDTQYF.

This clone has more than one count but fewer than ten. The V call is TRBV29-1, the J call TRBJ2-5, with TRBD2 matching over 14 bases. Germline values: CDR1 SQVTM, CDR2 ANQGSEA. The CDR3 has 16 amino acids. The ends lost 6 bases at V and 4 bases at J; junction bases unmatched: 10. This CDR3 reads CSVARLAGGPGETQYF. CDR3 DNA sequence: TGCAGCGTAGCCCGACTAGCGGGAGGGCCGGGAGAGACCCAGTACTTC.

The genes are TRBV27 and TRBJ2-7, with 10 nucleotides matching TRBD1. V dropped 5 bases and J dropped 3; count of bases not matched to a gene: 22. This CDR3 is built from 20 residues. CDR1 MNHEY and CDR2 SMNVEV come from the germline V gene (reference sequence). CDR3 region: CASSTRNGQGVSGRIYEQYF. The CDR3, as DNA: TGTGCCAGCAGTACCCGGAATGGACAGGGGGTTTCAGGCCGTATCTACGAGCAGTACTTC.

The chain links TRBV7-2 to TRBJ2-2, with a tentative D call TRBD2 (5 bases). This CDR3 spans 13 amino acids. The germline V gene has CDR1 SGHTA and CDR2 FQGNSA. Deletions cut 3 bases from V and 7 bases from J, with 9 bases between. CDR3 DNA sequence: TGTGCCAGCAGCTTCGGGGTGAACGGGGAGCTGTTTTTT. Amino acids: CASSFGVNGELFF.